This TCR beta chain appears in the sequencing data of a study of cytomegalovirus exposure and HLA in healthy donors. Study-wide results and caveats: Researchers reported that a few CMV-associated chains were confirmed in vitro as CMV antigen-specific. With high specificity and sensitivity, the classifier reportedly diagnosed cytomegalovirus status.

Points on this clone: What it binds is not known.

Libraries were prepared by immunoSEQ multiplex PCR; TCRdb keeps only in-frame clonotypes and omits some of them. The profile covers some 170,000 clones, with just under 90% appearing a single time and 1.4% taken by the ten largest. Material for sequencing was PBMCs. The receptor was isolated from a young woman in good health and CMV-seronegative.

In DNA, the CDR3 is TGTGCCAGCAGCTTGGCAGACTATCAGCCCCAGCATTTT. Protein: CASSLADYQPQHF. This sequence joins TRBV7-7 and TRBJ1-5; D is undetermined. The CDR3 is 13 amino acids. The germline V gene has CDR1 SSHAT and CDR2 FNYEAQ (reference sequence). Trimming removed 3 bases at V and 5 bases at J, with 8 bases between.